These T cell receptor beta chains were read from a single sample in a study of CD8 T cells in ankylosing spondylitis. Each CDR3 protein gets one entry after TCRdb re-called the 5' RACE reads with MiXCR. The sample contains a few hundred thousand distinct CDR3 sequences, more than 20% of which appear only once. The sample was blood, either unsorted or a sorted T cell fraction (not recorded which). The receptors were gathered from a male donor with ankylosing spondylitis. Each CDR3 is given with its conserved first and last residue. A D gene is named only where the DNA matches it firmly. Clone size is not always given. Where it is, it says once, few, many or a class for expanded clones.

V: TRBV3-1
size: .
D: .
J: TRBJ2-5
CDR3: CASSHPAKKETQYF

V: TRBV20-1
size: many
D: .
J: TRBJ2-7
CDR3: CSARVPPGQRDTLYEQYF

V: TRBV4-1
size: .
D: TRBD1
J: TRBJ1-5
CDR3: CASSQGGTGGIDQPQHF

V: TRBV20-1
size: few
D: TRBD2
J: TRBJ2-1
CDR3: CSANSGPSSYNEQFF

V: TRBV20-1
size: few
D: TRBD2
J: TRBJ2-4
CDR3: CSAATSVKNIQYF

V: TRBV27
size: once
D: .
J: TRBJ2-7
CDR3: CASSSQGPEQYF

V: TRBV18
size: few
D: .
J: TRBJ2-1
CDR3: CASSRSTDYNEQFF

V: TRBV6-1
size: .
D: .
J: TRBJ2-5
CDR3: CASKDSETWRETQYF

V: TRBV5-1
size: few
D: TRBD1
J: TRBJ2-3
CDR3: CASSRLTGSFGTDTQYF

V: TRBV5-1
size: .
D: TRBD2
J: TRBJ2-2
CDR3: CASSFVAGLAQNTGELFF

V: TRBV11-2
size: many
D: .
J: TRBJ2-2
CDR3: CASSLVFSPSAYTGELFF

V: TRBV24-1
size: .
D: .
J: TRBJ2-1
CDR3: CATLREEVYNEQFF

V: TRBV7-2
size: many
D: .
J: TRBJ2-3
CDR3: CASSLDRTDTQYF

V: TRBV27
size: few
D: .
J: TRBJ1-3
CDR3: CASSLRPSSGNTIYF

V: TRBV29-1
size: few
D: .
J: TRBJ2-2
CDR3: CSVVGRTGELFF

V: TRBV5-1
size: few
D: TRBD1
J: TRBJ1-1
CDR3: CASSLGQGSTEAFF

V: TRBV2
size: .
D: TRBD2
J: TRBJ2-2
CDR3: CASSERTSGTGELFF

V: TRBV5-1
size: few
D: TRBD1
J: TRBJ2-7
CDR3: CASSWTGHEQYF

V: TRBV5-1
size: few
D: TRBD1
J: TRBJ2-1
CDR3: CASSTTTGTMNEQFF

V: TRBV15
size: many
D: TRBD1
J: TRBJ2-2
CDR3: CATSRDLGQSGYTGELFF

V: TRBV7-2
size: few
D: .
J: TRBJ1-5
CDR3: CASSSIYNQPQHF

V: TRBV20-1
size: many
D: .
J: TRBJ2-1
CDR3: CSARGPYFAQFF

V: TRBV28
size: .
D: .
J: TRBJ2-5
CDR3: CASSLVSVRQETQYF

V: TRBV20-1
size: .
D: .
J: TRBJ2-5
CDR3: CSASQRETQYF

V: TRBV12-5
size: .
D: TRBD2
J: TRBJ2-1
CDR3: CASLSSGRNEQFF

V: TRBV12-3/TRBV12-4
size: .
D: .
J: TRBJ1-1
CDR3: CASSLSGVVGAFF

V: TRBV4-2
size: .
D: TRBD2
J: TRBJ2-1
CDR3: CASSQDGAGEREQFF

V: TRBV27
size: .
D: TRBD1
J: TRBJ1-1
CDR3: CASSPGTGVLNTEAFF

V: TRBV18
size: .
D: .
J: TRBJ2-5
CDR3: CASSLGIQETQYF

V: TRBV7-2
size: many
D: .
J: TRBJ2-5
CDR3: CASSLPIGGRETQYF

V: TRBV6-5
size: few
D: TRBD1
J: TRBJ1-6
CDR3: CASSSRQGESKSPLHF

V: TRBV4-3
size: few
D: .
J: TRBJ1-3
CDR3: CASSQQISNTIYF

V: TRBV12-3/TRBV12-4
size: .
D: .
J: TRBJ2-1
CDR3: CASTTYANNEQFF